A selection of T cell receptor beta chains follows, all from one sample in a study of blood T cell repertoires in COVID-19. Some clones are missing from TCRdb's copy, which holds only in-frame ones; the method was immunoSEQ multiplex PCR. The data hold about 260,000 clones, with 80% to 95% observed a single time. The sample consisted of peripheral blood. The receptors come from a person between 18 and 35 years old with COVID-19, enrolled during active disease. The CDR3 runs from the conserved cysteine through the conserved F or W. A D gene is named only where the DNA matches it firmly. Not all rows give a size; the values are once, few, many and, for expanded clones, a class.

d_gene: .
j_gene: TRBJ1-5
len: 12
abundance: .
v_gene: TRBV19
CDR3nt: TGTGCCAGTAGTCCCTCCAATCAGCCCCAGCATTTT
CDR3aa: CASSPSNQPQHF

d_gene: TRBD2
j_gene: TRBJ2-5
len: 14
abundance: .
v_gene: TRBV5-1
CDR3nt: TGCGCCAGCAGCTTGTCTAGCGGGAGGGAGACCCAGTACTTC
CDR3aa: CASSLSSGRETQYF

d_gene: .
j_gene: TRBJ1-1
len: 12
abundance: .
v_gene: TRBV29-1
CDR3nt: TGCAGCGTTCGTTCCGTGAACACTGAAGCTTTCTTT
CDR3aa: CSVRSVNTEAFF

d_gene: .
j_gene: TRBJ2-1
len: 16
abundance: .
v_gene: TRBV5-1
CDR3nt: TGCGCCAGCAGCACGACCCTACGGAGGCCTTACAATGAGCAGTTCTTC
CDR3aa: CASSTTLRRPYNEQFF

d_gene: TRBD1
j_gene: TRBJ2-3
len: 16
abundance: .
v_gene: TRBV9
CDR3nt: TGTGCCAGCAGCACCCGATTGTTACAGGGGACAGATACGCAGTATTTT
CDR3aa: CASSTRLLQGTDTQYF

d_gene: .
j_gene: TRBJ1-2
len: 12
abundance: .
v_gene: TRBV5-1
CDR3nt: TGCGCCAGCAGCGCGGTGGGCTATGGCTACACCTTC
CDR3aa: CASSAVGYGYTF

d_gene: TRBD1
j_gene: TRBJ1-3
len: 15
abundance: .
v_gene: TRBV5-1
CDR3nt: TGCGCCAGCAGCACCCCACAGGGGACTGGAAACACCATATATTTT
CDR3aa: CASSTPQGTGNTIYF

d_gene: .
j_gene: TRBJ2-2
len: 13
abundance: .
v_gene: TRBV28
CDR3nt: TGTGCCATCACGGACAGACTCACCGGGGAGCTGTTTTTT
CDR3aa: CAITDRLTGELFF

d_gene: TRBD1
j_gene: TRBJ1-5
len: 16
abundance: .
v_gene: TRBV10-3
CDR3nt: TGTGCCATCAGTGAGTCGAAACAGGGGAGCAATCAGCCCCAGCATTTT
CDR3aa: CAISESKQGSNQPQHF

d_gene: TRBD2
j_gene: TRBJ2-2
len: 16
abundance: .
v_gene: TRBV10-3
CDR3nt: TGTGCCATCAGTGAGTCGCTAGCGGTGAACACCGGGGAGCTGTTTTTT
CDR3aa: CAISESLAVNTGELFF

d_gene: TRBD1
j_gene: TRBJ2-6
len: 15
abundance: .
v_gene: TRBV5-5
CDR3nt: TGTGCCAGCAGCCGGACAGGAGCTGGGGCCAACGTCCTGACTTTC
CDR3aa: CASSRTGAGANVLTF

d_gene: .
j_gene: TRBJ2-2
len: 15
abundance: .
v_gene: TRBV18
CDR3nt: TGTGCCAGCTCACCTCAGGGGCGCAGGACCGGGGAGCTGTTTTTT
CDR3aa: CASSPQGRRTGELFF

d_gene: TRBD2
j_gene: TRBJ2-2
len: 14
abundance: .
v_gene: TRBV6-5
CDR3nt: TGTGCCGTAGCGGGAGGGGAGAACACCGGGGAGCTGTTTTTT
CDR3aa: CAVAGGENTGELFF

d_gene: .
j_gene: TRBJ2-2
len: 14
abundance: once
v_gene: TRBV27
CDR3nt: TGTGCCAGCAGTTTATTTGACAGTCCCGGGGAGCTGTTTTTT
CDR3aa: CASSLFDSPGELFF

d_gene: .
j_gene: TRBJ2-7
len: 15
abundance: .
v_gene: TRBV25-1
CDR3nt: TGTGCCAGCGCAAGTTGGGGACTTATTGAAGGAGAGCAGTACTTC
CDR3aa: CASASWGLIEGEQYF

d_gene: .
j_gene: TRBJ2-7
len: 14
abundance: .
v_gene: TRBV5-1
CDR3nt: TGCGCCAGCAGCTTGGAGGCTGCGGCCTACGAGCAGTACTTC
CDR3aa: CASSLEAAAYEQYF

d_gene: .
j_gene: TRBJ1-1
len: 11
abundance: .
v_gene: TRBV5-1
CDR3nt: TGCGCCAGCAGCGCGGGAGTTGAAGCTTTCTTT
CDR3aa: CASSAGVEAFF

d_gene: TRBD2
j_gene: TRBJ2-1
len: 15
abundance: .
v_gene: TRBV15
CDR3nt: TGTGCCACCAGCAGAGGCAGCGGGAGGGGTAATGAGCAGTTCTTC
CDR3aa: CATSRGSGRGNEQFF

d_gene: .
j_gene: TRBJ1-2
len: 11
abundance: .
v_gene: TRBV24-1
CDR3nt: TGTGCCACCAGTGATTCACTCGGCTACACCTTC
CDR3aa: CATSDSLGYTF

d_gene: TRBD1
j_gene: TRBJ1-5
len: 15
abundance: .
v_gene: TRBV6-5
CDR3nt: TGTGCCAGCAGTCCCCAGGGACAGACCTTGACGCCCCAGCATTTT
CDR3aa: CASSPQGQTLTPQHF

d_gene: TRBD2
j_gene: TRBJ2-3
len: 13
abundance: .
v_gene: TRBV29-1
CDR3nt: TGCAGCGTTAGCGGGAGGGAGGGAGATACGCAGTATTTT
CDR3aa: CSVSGREGDTQYF

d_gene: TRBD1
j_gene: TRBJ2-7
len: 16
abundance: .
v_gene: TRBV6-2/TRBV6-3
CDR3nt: TGTGCCAGCAGTTACTGGAGGACAGGGGTTCGCTACGAGCAGTACTTC
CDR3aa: CASSYWRTGVRYEQYF

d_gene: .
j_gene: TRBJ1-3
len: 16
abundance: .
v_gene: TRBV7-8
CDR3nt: TGTGCCAGCAGCTTAGCGGGGGGTAGCTCTGGAAACACCATATATTTT
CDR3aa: CASSLAGGSSGNTIYF

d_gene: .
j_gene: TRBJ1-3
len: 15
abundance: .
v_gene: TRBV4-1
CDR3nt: TGCGCCAGCAGCCACGAAACGGGCTCTGGAAACACCATATATTTT
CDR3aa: CASSHETGSGNTIYF

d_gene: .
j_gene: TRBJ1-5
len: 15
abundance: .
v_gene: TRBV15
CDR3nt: TGTGCCACCAGCAGAGATGGGGGACTGAATCAGCCCCAGCATTTT
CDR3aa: CATSRDGGLNQPQHF

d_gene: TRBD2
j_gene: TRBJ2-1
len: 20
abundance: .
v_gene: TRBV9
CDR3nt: TGTGCCAGCAGCCGTACCCTGTTGGGAGCGGGACTAGCGGGAGGAGGAGAGCAGTTCTTC
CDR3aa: CASSRTLLGAGLAGGGEQFF

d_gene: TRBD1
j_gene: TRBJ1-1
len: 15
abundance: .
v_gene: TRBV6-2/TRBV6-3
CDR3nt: TGTGCCAGCAGCCCCGAGTCTACAGGGGGGCGGCAAGCTTTCTTT
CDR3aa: CASSPESTGGRQAFF

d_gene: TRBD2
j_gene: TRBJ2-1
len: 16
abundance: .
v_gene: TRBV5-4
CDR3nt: TGTGCCAGCAGCCCCCGAGGTAGCGGGCCTGGCAATGAGCAGTTCTTC
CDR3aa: CASSPRGSGPGNEQFF

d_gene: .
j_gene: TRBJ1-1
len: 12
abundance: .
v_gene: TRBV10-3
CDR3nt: TGTGCCATCAGTGAGTCGAGCCGTGAAGCTTTCTTT
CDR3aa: CAISESSREAFF

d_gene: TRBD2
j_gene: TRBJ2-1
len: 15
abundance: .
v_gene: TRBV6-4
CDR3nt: TGTGCCAGCAGTGATGAAGCGGGGGACTACAATGAGCAGTTCTTC
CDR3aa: CASSDEAGDYNEQFF

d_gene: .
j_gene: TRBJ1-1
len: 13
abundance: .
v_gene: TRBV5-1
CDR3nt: TGCGCCAGCAGCTTGGTGGAGGGCGCTGAAGCTTTCTTT
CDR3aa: CASSLVEGAEAFF

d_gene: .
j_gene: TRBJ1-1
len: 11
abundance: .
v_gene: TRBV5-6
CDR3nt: TGTGCCAGCAGCCTTTACAGAGAAGCTTTCTTT
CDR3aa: CASSLYREAFF

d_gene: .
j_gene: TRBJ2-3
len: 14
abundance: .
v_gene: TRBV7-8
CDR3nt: TGTGCCAGCAGCCGAGGGGGGGGCACAGATACGCAGTATTTT
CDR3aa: CASSRGGGTDTQYF

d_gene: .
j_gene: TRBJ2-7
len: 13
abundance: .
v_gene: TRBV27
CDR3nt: TGTGCCAGCAGTTTCGGGGGATCCTACGAGCAGTACTTC
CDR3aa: CASSFGGSYEQYF

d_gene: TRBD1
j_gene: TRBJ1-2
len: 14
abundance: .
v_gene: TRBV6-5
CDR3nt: TGTGCCAGCACCCGGACAGGGGGCGACTATGGCTACACCTTC
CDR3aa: CASTRTGGDYGYTF

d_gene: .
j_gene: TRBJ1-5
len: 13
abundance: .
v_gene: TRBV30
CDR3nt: TGTGCCTGGAGTGTACGCCAGGATCAGCCCCAGCATTTT
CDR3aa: CAWSVRQDQPQHF

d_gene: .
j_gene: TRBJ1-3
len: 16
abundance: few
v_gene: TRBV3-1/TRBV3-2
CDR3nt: TGTGCCAGCAGCCCGTCCGGGACACGCTCTGGAAACACCATATATTTT
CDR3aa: CASSPSGTRSGNTIYF

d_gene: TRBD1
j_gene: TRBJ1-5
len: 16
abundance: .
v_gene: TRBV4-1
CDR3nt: TGCGCCAGCAGCCAAGATCTGGGACAGGGTTATCAGCCCCAGCATTTT
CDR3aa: CASSQDLGQGYQPQHF

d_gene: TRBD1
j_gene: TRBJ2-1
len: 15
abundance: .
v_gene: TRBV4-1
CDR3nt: TGCGCCAGCAGCCAACTGACAGGGATGCGAAATGAGCAGTTCTTC
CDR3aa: CASSQLTGMRNEQFF

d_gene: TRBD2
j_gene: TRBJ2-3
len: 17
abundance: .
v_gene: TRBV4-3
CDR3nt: TGCGCCAGCAGCCAAGAGGTTGCGGGAGGGCCCACAGATACGCAGTATTTT
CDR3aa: CASSQEVAGGPTDTQYF

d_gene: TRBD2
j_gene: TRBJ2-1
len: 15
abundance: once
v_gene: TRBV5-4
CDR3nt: TGTGCCAGCAGCTTGCCCGGGACTAGCTCCAATGAGCAGTTCTTC
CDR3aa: CASSLPGTSSNEQFF

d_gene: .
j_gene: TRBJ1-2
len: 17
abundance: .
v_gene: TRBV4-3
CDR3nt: TGCGCCAGCAGCCAAGATTTGATACAGGTGGACAACTATGGCTACACCTTC
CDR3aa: CASSQDLIQVDNYGYTF

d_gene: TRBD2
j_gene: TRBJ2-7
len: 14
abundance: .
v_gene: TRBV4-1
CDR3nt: TGCGCCAGCAGCCACTCAGCGGGAGTCTACGAGCAGTACTTC
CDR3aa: CASSHSAGVYEQYF

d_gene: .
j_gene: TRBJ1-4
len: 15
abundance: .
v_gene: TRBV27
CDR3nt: TGTGCCAGCAGTCCGTCGGGGACATCGGGAGAAAAACTGTTTTTT
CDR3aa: CASSPSGTSGEKLFF

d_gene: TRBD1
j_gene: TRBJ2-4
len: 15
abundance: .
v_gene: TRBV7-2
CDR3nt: TGTGCCAGCAGCGGACAGGCCCTAGCCAAAAACATTCAGTACTTC
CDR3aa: CASSGQALAKNIQYF

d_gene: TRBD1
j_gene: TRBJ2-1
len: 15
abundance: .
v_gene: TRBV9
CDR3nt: TGTGCCAGCAGCGTCGACAGGGGGCCGTACAATGAGCAGTTCTTC
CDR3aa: CASSVDRGPYNEQFF